The sequence of this TCR beta chain was determined in a study of blood T cells in healthy people across ages. The CDR3 is 14 residues long. Germline CDR1 MNHNY, CDR2 SVGAGI (reference sequence). V was trimmed by 4 bases and J by 1 base, leaving 10 bases between them. All donors came from Russia, were Caucasian and healthy, and spanned ages about 6 to 90. Peripheral blood was drawn, ten milliliters per donor. Then a second PCR, running roughly 7 to 11 cycles, was carried out with a sample-barcoded 5' primer and a J-beta primer mix. Carrying 12 random nucleotides, a template-switch adaptor labeled each individual cDNA molecule. TCRdb itself ran the 5' RACE reads through MiXCR, one entry per CDR3 protein. The table records around 320,000 distinct CDR3 sequences, 27% of them present only once.

The rearrangement links TRBV6-6 to TRBJ1-1, with D possibly matching TRBD1 (6 bases). The sequence came from a woman between 65 and 79 years old in good health. Sequencing was carried out using blood. The CDR3 DNA reads as TGTGCCAGCAGTTCCTCACAGGGGAACACTGAAGCTTTCTTT. It codes for CASSSSQGNTEAFF.